This entry lists 9 T cell receptor beta chains sequenced from one sample in a study of blood T cell repertoires in COVID-19 (dated by TCRdb to about 2020). Libraries were prepared through the immunoSEQ multiplex PCR assay. TCRdb provides this immuneACCESS table in a form limited to in-frame rearrangements. Some clones are lacking; in checked studies, under half of them reflect an unresolved V gene, and why the rest are absent is not known. Counted in this sample were about 180,000 clones; approximately 83% of them appeared once. The ten largest clonotypes hold approximately 11% of the sample. Source material: peripheral blood. The source is a human donor with active or convalescent COVID-19. The donor label of this sample is uncertain.

This clone was detected a few times. The CDR3 DNA reads as TGTGCCAGCAGCTTAGGCCGGTTGGAGATTGAGCAGTTCTTC. Protein sequence: CASSLGRLEIEQFF. This chain joins TRBV13 and TRBJ2-1, with D hard to call. Trimming pared 0 bases from V and 9 bases from J, leaving 12 bases between. This CDR3 has 14 amino acids. Germline CDR1 reads PRHDT; CDR2 reads FYEKMQ (reference sequence).

The chain couples TRBV6-5 to TRBJ2-7, with 9 bases that match TRBD1. Germline CDR1 is MNHEY and CDR2 is SVGAGI. The CDR3 loop spans 15 amino acids. V lost 0 bases and J lost 3; bases outside the gene matches: 3. This CDR3 is CASSYSGTGLYEQYF. The DNA of the CDR3 is TGTGCCAGCAGTTACTCCGGGACAGGGCTCTACGAGCAGTACTTC.

The genes are TRBV10-3 and TRBJ1-3; D possibly corresponds to TRBD1 (5 bases). Germline V gives CDR1 ENHRY, CDR2 SYGVKD. The CDR3 extends over 13 amino acids. With 3 bases removed from V and 8 bases from J, the gap between germline ends came to 11 bases. The CDR3 reads CAISDRDWDTIYF. CDR3 DNA: TGTGCCATCAGTGATAGGGACTGGGACACCATATATTTT.

The CDR3 protein is CASSRTGKSNQPQHF. CDR3 DNA: TGTGCCAGCAGCCGGACAGGGAAAAGCAATCAGCCCCAGCATTTT. The chain has TRBV28 and TRBJ1-5; 8 nucleotides align to TRBD1. The CDR3 loop spans 15 amino acids. Germline V lookup: CDR1 MDHEN, CDR2 SYDVKM. The ends lost 6 bases at V and 1 base at J; junction bases unmatched: 5. Full variable domain (rest looked up from reference TRBV28 and TRBJ1-5): DVKVTQSSRYLVKRTGEKVFLECVQDMDHENMFWYRQDPGLGLRLIYFSYDVKMKEKGDIPEGYSVSREKKERFSLILESASTNQTSMYLCASSRTGKSNQPQHFGDGTRLSIL.

This chain connects TRBV5-1 to TRBJ2-3; 8 positions agree with TRBD2. CDR3 size: 16 residues. CDR1 is SGHRS, CDR2 YFSETQ, per germline. Trimming cost V 4 bases and J 1 base; bases outside gene matches: 8. CDR3 region: CASSVQLAARTDTQYF. The CDR3 DNA sequence: TGCGCCAGCAGCGTACAACTAGCGGCCCGCACAGATACGCAGTATTTT.

This chain uses TRBV23-1 with TRBJ1-2; D unclear. TRBV23-1 is annotated as an ORF whose role is uncertain. CDR3 length equals 17 residues. Deletions cut 2 bases from V and 1 base from J, with 17 bases between. The CDR3 here is CASSQKLPPADNYGYTF. In DNA form, the CDR3 reads TGCGCCAGCAGTCAAAAACTCCCCCCGGCGGATAACTATGGCTACACCTTC.

The V call is TRBV7-9, the J call TRBJ1-1; TRBD1 aligns across 7 bases. With V trimmed by 5 bases and J by 10 bases, 10 bases remained unmatched. Per germline, CDR1 SEHNR and CDR2 FQNEAQ (reference sequence). This CDR3 comprises 13 residues. CDR3 nucleotide sequence: TGTGCCAGCAGCCCACCCCCGGACAGGCGAGCTTTCTTT. This translates into CASSPPPDRRAFF. The full variable domain, in which reference TRBV7-9 and TRBJ1-1 provide the parts outside the CDR3, is DTGVSQNPRHKITKRGQNVTFRCDPISEHNRLYWYRQTLGQGPEFLTYFQNEAQLEKSRLLSDRFSAERPKGSFSTLEIQRTEQGDSAMYLCASSPPPDRRAFFGQGTRLTVV.

The chain joins TRBV19 to TRBJ2-1; 10 bases map to TRBD2. CDR1 is LNHDA, CDR2 SQIVND, per germline (reference sequence). CDR3 length: 14 amino acids. The trim removed 3 bases at V and 8 bases at J, leaving 4 bases unmatched. CDR3 DNA: TGTGCCAGTAGTATGATAGCGGGGGGTTATGAGCAGTTCTTC. Translating it yields CASSMIAGGYEQFF.

This chain connects TRBV28 to TRBJ2-1; 7 bases align to TRBD1. V lost 6 bases and J lost 15; bases outside the gene matches: 8. CDR1 MDHEN and CDR2 SYDVKM come from the germline V gene. This CDR3 comprises 11 residues. As DNA, the CDR3 is TGTGCCAGCAGCCCGGACAGGTTCTTGTTCTTC. Protein product: CASSPDRFLFF.